Following are 27 T cell receptor gamma chains from one sample sequenced in a study of Vδ1+ human thymocytes. Extracted RNA was reverse transcribed into cDNA. Multiplex PCR used pooled V-gene forward primers and a constant-region reverse primer to amplify CDR3s. TCRdb redid the clone calls on the multiplex PCR reads with CATT. The repertoire includes 6,500 to 10,000 gamma-chain clones, 56% of them detected once, and approximately 1.3% sits in the top ten. What these receptors recognize is not known. Notes on the study in general: In the thymus, TRG and TRD repertoires looked highly polyclonal with Gaussian CDR3 lengths.

Sequenced material: Vdelta1+ gamma-delta thymocytes from the thymus. The subset was: FACS-sorted CD3+ TCRalphabeta- TCRVdelta1+ TCRVdelta2- thymocytes. All receptors derive from a girl under three years old who had congenital heart surgery.

For this clone: Other DNA variants within this sample encode the same CDR3. The J gene is TRGJ1 or TRGJ2, the V gene TRGV3. Here the J gene was assigned by germline matching of the DNA, as TCRdb has none. The CDR3 length is 12 residues. V was pared by 0 bases and J by 8 bases, with 4 bases of the junction left unmatched. CDR1 and CDR2 from the germline V gene are VTNTFY and YDVSTARD (reference sequence). The CDR3 loop reads CATWDRPHKKLF. The DNA for the CDR3 is TGTGCCACCTGGGACAGGCCCCATAAGAAACTCTTT.

V is TRGV8 and J is TRGJ1 or TRGJ2. Because TCRdb records no J gene, it was assigned here through a match of the DNA to germline. CDR3 length: 12 residues. CDR1 and CDR2 from the germline V gene are VENAVY and YDSYNSRV. V dropped 3 bases and J dropped 5; count of bases not matched to a gene: 4. The CDR3 loop reads CATWDLDYKKLF. The CDR3 nucleotides read TGTGCCACCTGGGATTTGGATTATAAGAAACTCTTT.

The chain uses TRGV8 and TRGJ1 or TRGJ2. TCRdb carries no J gene annotation; the J gene was assigned here by matching the DNA with germline. V dropped 3 bases and J dropped 7; count of bases not matched to a gene: 15. The CDR3 contains 15 residues. Germline V gene lookup returns CDR1 VENAVY and CDR2 YDSYNSRV. Here the CDR3 DNA reads TGTGCCACCTGGGATCAAACCTATGGAGGATATAAGAAACTCTTT. Its translation: CATWDQTYGGYKKLF.

A few counts support this clone. The chain uses TRGV2 and TRGJ1 or TRGJ2. Because TCRdb records no J gene, it was assigned here through a match of the DNA to germline. Germline lookup yields CDR1 EGSNGY and CDR2 YDSYNSKV. This CDR3 has 14 amino acids. V shed 3 bases, J shed 3 bases, and the junction held 8 bases outside the gene matches. This CDR3 reads CATWDPLPYYKKLF. CDR3 in DNA: TGTGCCACCTGGGACCCCCTCCCTTATTATAAGAAACTCTTT.

This clone occurred a few times. The chain joins TRGV9 to TRGJ1 or TRGJ2. The V gene's germline CDR1 is GITISATS and CDR2 ISYDGTV (reference sequence). V lost 6 bases, J lost 12 bases, and 14 bases stayed unmatched. This CDR3 spans 12 amino acids. CDR3 in DNA: TGTGCCTTGTGGTTCAAACCTGCTGGGAAACTCTTT. This encodes CALWFKPAGKLF.

The chain carries TRGV3 and TRGJ1 or TRGJ2. The CDR3 length is 13 residues. J lost 7 bases, V lost 0 bases, and 6 bases had no gene match. Looked up from germline, CDR1 is VTNTFY and CDR2 is YDVSTARD (reference sequence). The CDR3 DNA sequence: TGTGCCACCTGGGACAGGCTGGGATATAAGAAACTCTTT. This codes for CATWDRLGYKKLF.

Details on this clone: Other DNA sequences in this sample translate to the same CDR3. This chain connects TRGV3 to TRGJP2. Here the J gene was assigned by germline matching of the DNA, as TCRdb has none. This CDR3 is built from 14 residues. V gave up 0 bases and J gave up 5 bases; unmatched junction bases: 3. The germline V gene has CDR1 VTNTFY and CDR2 YDVSTARD (reference sequence). The CDR3 loop is CATWDRRSDWIKTF. The CDR3 DNA follows: TGTGCCACCTGGGACAGGCGAAGTGATTGGATCAAGACGTTT.

The V gene is TRGV4, the J gene TRGJP1. Germline matching of the DNA provided the J gene here, since TCRdb leaves it blank. This CDR3 is 12 amino acids long. Per germline, CDR1 EGSTGY and CDR2 YDSYTSSV. The ends lost 3 bases at V and 10 bases at J; junction bases unmatched: 5. The CDR3 coding sequence is TGTGCCACCTGGGATCGGGCTTGGTTCAAGATATTT. Its protein is CATWDRAWFKIF.

V is TRGV9 and J is TRGJ1 or TRGJ2. Because TCRdb records no J gene, it was assigned here through a match of the DNA to germline. Germline V CDR1 and CDR2: GITISATS, ISYDGTV (reference sequence). The J segment lost 8 bases and the V segment lost 4 bases, leaving 11 bases of the junction unmatched. The CDR3 consists of 13 residues. The CDR3 coding sequence is TGTGCCTTGTGGGACCCCTCCGGGGATAAGAAACTCTTT. Its protein product is CALWDPSGDKKLF.

In its sample, this clone was seen once. The J gene is TRGJ1 or TRGJ2, the V gene TRGV2. The J gene, missing from TCRdb, was assigned here through DNA to germline matching. Unmatched junction bases numbered 5, after V lost 0 bases and J lost 12 bases. CDR1 EGSNGY and CDR2 YDSYNSKV come from the germline V gene. The CDR3 contains 11 residues. Written as DNA, the CDR3 is TGTGCCACCTGGGACGGGGAGAGGAAACTCTTT. This gives the protein CATWDGERKLF.

The J gene has no call, while the V gene is TRGV9. The CDR3 is 11 amino acids. Per germline, CDR1 GITISATS and CDR2 ISYDGTV (reference sequence). CDR3 bases: TGTGCCTTGTGGGAGCATCTTAAGGGACTCTTT. This translates into CALWEHLKGLF.

The rearrangement uses TRGV9 and TRGJ1 or TRGJ2. Assignment of the J gene here rests on matching the DNA to germline, because TCRdb gives none. V shed 0 bases, J shed 11 bases, and the junction held 4 bases outside the gene matches. Germline CDR1 and CDR2: GITISATS and ISYDGTV (reference sequence). The CDR3 has 11 residues. The CDR3 is CALWEVIEKLF. DNA of the CDR3: TGTGCCTTGTGGGAGGTGATAGAGAAACTCTTT.

This clone came up a few times. The rearrangement links TRGV5 to TRGJP2. Germline CDR1 VINAFY, CDR2 YDVSNSKD. CDR3 length: 14 amino acids. The junction had 5 bases not matched to a gene; V was cut back by 0 bases and J by 7 bases. Here the CDR3 DNA reads TGTGCCACCTGGGACAGGAATAATGATTGGATCAAGACGTTT. Translation: CATWDRNNDWIKTF.

The genes are TRGV3 and TRGJ1 or TRGJ2. The CDR3 spans 12 residues. From germline, CDR1 is VTNTFY and CDR2 YDVSTARD (reference sequence). Trimming cost V 0 bases and J 10 bases; bases outside gene matches: 6. CDR3 in amino acids: CATWDRLRKKLF. The CDR3 bases are TGTGCCACCTGGGACAGGCTTAGAAAGAAACTCTTT.

The V and J genes are TRGV3 and TRGJ1 or TRGJ2. Here the J gene came from matching the DNA to germline, since TCRdb omits it. This CDR3 spans 15 amino acids. Unmatched junction bases numbered 6, after V lost 0 bases and J lost 1 base. Per the germline V gene, CDR1 is VTNTFY and CDR2 is YDVSTARD (reference sequence). The CDR3 coding sequence is TGTGCCACCTGGGACAGGCGGTTTAATTATTATAAGAAACTCTTT. Encoded protein: CATWDRRFNYYKKLF.

The rearrangement joins TRGV3 to TRGJ1 or TRGJ2. The J gene, left out of TCRdb, was set here by checking the DNA against germline. The CDR3 runs 13 residues. Germline-derived CDR1 and CDR2 are VTNTFY and YDVSTARD (reference sequence). The V and J ends lost 5 bases and 9 bases, in that order; junction bases with no gene match: 13. The DNA of the CDR3 is TGTGCCACCTGGGCCGGGGACCACCTTAAGAAACTCTTT. It codes for CATWAGDHLKKLF.

The genes are TRGV9 and TRGJ1 or TRGJ2. J lost 9 bases, V lost 2 bases, and 10 bases had no gene match. CDR3 length equals 13 residues. CDR1 is GITISATS and CDR2 is ISYDGTV in the germline V gene (reference sequence). CDR3 nucleotide sequence: TGTGCCTTGTGGGAGGCCCGCGCGACTAAGAAACTCTTT. This sequence encodes CALWEARATKKLF.

The gene calls are TRGV4 and TRGJ1 or TRGJ2. Here the J gene was assigned by germline matching of the DNA, as TCRdb has none. Trimming cost V 3 bases and J 11 bases; bases outside gene matches: 4. From germline, CDR1 is EGSTGY and CDR2 YDSYTSSV. The CDR3 extends over 10 amino acids. CDR3 protein: CATWDNEKLF. The CDR3 DNA follows: TGTGCCACCTGGGATAACGAGAAACTCTTT.

Remarks on this clone: The junction departs from germline at one end; a sequencing error may be responsible. The chain carries TRGV2 and TRGJP2. Germline matching of the DNA provided the J gene here, since TCRdb leaves it blank. CDR3 length: 18 residues. CDR1 and CDR2 (germline): EGSNGY, YDSYNSKV. The CDR3 loop reads CATWDGLAQCSGDWIKTF. DNA of the CDR3: TGTGCCACCTGGGACGGGCTCGCGCAGTGTAGTGGTGATTGGATCAAGACGTTT.

The chain employs TRGV8 and TRGJP1. The J gene, missing from TCRdb, was assigned here through DNA to germline matching. The CDR3 has 16 amino acids. With 0 bases clipped from V and 4 bases from J, the junction kept 8 bases outside the gene matches. CDR1 and CDR2 (germline): VENAVY, YDSYNSRV. The CDR3 region has the DNA TGTGCCACCTGGGATAGGCAAAAGGGCACTGGTTGGTTCAAGATATTT. Its translation is CATWDRQKGTGWFKIF.

The chain carries TRGV8 and TRGJP1. TCRdb records no J gene; here it was assigned by comparing the DNA to germline. The CDR3 has 12 residues. V trimming: 3 bases; J trimming: 8 bases; junction bases outside the gene matches: 3. The germline gives CDR1 VENAVY, CDR2 YDSYNSRV. The CDR3 spells CATWDLGWFKIF. CDR3 nucleotides: TGTGCCACCTGGGATTTGGGTTGGTTCAAGATATTT.

For this clone: This CDR3 is also generated by other DNA sequences in the sample. The gene calls are TRGV4 and TRGJ1 or TRGJ2. V was pared by 2 bases and J by 0 bases, with 4 bases of the junction left unmatched. The CDR3 totals 14 residues. Germline CDR1 is EGSTGY and CDR2 is YDSYTSSV. CDR3 nucleotide sequence: TGTGCCACCTGGGATGTTGGGAATTATTATAAGAAACTCTTT. It translates to CATWDVGNYYKKLF.

About this clone: Within the sample, other DNA sequences also encode this same CDR3. This chain links TRGV3 with TRGJ1 or TRGJ2. The J gene comes from matching the DNA to germline here; TCRdb lacks it. V shed 2 bases and J 8 bases; nucleotides not matched to a gene: 3. Looked up from germline, CDR1 is VTNTFY and CDR2 is YDVSTARD (reference sequence). This CDR3 has 11 amino acids. CDR3 protein: CATWDTNKKLF. CDR3 bases: TGTGCCACCTGGGACACAAATAAGAAACTCTTT.

J is TRGJ1 or TRGJ2 and V is TRGV3. No J gene was available from TCRdb, and it was assigned here by a germline match of the DNA. Per germline, CDR1 VTNTFY and CDR2 YDVSTARD (reference sequence). After removal of 4 bases from V and 7 bases from J, the junction contained 13 bases not matched to a gene. CDR3 length: 14 residues. The CDR3, as DNA: TGTGCCACCTGGGAAGGGGGGCGAGGCTATAAGAAACTCTTT. It encodes CATWEGGRGYKKLF.

This clone was found once. This clone may be a read error of a much larger clone one base away. The chain recombines TRGV2 with TRGJ1 or TRGJ2. TCRdb carries no J gene annotation; the J gene was assigned here by matching the DNA with germline. CDR1 is EGSNGY and CDR2 is YDSYNSKV in the germline V gene. The CDR3 spans 11 residues. The trim removed 4 bases at V and 4 bases at J, leaving 1 base unmatched. This CDR3 is CATWEYYKKLF. CDR3 sequence (DNA): TGTGCCACCTGGGAATATTATAAGAAACTCTTT.

A word on this clone: Additional DNA sequences in this sample encode the identical CDR3. The rearrangement uses TRGV4 and TRGJ1 or TRGJ2. Here the J gene was assigned by germline matching of the DNA, as TCRdb has none. Per the germline V gene, CDR1 is EGSTGY and CDR2 is YDSYTSSV. CDR3 length equals 14 residues. The V gene end was trimmed by 0 bases and the J gene end by 3 bases; junction bases not matched to a gene: 5. The CDR3 sequence is CATWDGPSYYKKLF. CDR3 bases: TGTGCCACCTGGGATGGGCCATCTTATTATAAGAAACTCTTT.

The chain links TRGV2 to TRGJP1. TCRdb lists no J gene, so it was determined here by aligning the DNA to germline. Germline V gives CDR1 EGSNGY, CDR2 YDSYNSKV. Trimming removed 0 bases from V and 0 bases from J; junction bases left unmatched: 4. This CDR3 has 16 residues. CDR3 loop: CATWDGANTTGWFKIF. The CDR3 DNA reads as TGTGCCACCTGGGACGGGGCGAATACCACTGGTTGGTTCAAGATATTT.